The T cell receptor (beta chain) described here comes from a study of cytomegalovirus exposure and HLA in healthy donors. Primers: 60 Vbeta forward and 13 Jbeta reverse. The repertoire was sequenced with immunoSEQ multiplex PCR; TCRdb's copy has only in-frame clones and lacks some. This sample yields fewer than 180,000 clones, of which 79% are seen a single time; roughly 6% belongs to the top ten. What was sequenced was PBMCs. The receptor comes from a man aged 45-60 years in good health and CMV-seropositive.

CDR3 residues: CASRGTSGSYEQYF. The CDR3 bases are TGTGCCAGCAGAGGGACTAGCGGCTCCTACGAGCAGTACTTC. J is TRBJ2-5 and V is TRBV2; 11 bases fit TRBD2. The J call may not be correct, given that the DNA end is closer to TRBJ2-7. The CDR3 is made up of 14 amino acids. Germline V CDR1 and CDR2: SNHLY, FYNNEI.